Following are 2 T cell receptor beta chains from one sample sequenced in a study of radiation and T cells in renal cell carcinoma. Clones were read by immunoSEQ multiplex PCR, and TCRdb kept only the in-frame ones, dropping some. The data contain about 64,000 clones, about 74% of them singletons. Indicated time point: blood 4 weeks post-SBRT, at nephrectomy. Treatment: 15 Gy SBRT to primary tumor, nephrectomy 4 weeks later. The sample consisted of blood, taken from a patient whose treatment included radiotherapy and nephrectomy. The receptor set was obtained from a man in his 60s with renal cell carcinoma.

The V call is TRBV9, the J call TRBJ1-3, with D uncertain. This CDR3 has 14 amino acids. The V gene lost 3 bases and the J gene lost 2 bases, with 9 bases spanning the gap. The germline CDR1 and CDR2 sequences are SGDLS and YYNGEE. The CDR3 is CASSDPSPGNTIYF. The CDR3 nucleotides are TGTGCCAGCAGCGATCCCTCACCTGGAAACACCATATATTTT. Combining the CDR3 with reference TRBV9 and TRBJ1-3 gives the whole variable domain DSGVTQTPKHLITATGQRVTLRCSPRSGDLSVYWYQQSLDQGLQFLIQYYNGEERAKGNILERFSAQQFPDLHSELNLSSLELGDSALYFCASSDPSPGNTIYFGEGSWLTVV.

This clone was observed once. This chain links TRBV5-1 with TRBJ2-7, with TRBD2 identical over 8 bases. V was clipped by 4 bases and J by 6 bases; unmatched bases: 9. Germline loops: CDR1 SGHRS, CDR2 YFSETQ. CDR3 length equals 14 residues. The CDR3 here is CASSPNLAGPEQYV. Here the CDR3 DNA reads TGCGCCAGCAGCCCTAACTTAGCGGGACCCGAGCAGTACGTC.